The 15 T cell receptor beta chains listed next were all sequenced from one sample in a study of T-cell reconstitution after alpha-beta-depleted transplantation in children. Preparation of the TCRbeta library involved a method that used unique molecular identifiers. Via MiXCR, TCRdb re-called the PCR reads, giving one row per CDR3 protein. The data show about 400,000 distinct CDR3 sequences, with about an eighth seen just once and approximately 4.2% held by the top ten. Sequencing was performed on PBMCs, taken from the stem cell graft. The receptors stem from a human donor who donated a stem cell graft to a child with Fanconi anemia.

Many counts were recorded for this clonotype. The chain links TRBV12-3 or TRBV12-4 to TRBJ1-1; TRBD1 aligns across 9 bases. Unmatched junction bases numbered 13, after V lost 6 bases and J lost 5 bases. The CDR3 runs 16 residues. This chain's CDR3 is CASSQGQGKLRTEAFF. The DNA for the CDR3 is TGTGCCAGCAGCCAGGGACAGGGCAAGCTTCGGACTGAAGCTTTCTTT.

This clonotype was counted at least ten times. The CDR3 DNA reads TGTGCCAGCAGTTACTCAATCCCGGATACGCAGTATTTT. Amino acids: CASSYSIPDTQYF. This rearrangement joins TRBV6-2 or TRBV6-3 to TRBJ2-3; D remains unclear. CDR1 and CDR2 (germline): MNHEY, SVGEGT. V was cut by 0 bases and J by 6 bases, with 7 bases left in between. The CDR3 consists of 13 residues.

This clonotype came up many times. The V and J genes are TRBV15 and TRBJ2-2, with a tentative D call TRBD1 (6 bases). In germline, CDR1 is LNHNV, CDR2 YYDKDF (reference sequence). The CDR3 extends over 14 amino acids. V gave up 7 bases and J gave up 1 base, with 10 bases separating them. CDR3 coding DNA: TGTGCCACCAACCAGGGGAGGAACACCGGGGAGCTGTTTTTT. Its protein product is CATNQGRNTGELFF.

This clonotype has a count of ten or more. The genes are TRBV11-2 and TRBJ1-1; possibly TRBD1 for D (5 bases). CDR3 size: 13 residues. The ends were cut back, 5 bases at V and 3 bases at J, with 10 bases in the middle. In germline, CDR1 is SGHAT, CDR2 FQNNGV. The CDR3 region has the DNA TGTGCCAGCAGCCCGGGACGTGACACTGAAGCTTTCTTT. Amino acids: CASSPGRDTEAFF.

V and J are TRBV15 and TRBJ1-4, with 7 nucleotides matching TRBD1. CDR3 length: 16 amino acids. V trimming: 4 bases; J trimming: 7 bases; junction bases outside the gene matches: 12. Per the germline V gene, CDR1 is LNHNV and CDR2 is YYDKDF (reference sequence). The CDR3 reads CATSTRNQGGSEKLFF. CDR3 DNA sequence: TGTGCCACCAGCACCCGAAACCAGGGGGGGAGTGAAAAACTGTTTTTT.

This clonotype has ten or more counts. The genes are TRBV6-2 or TRBV6-3 and TRBJ2-1; TRBD2 is a possible D gene (5 bases). Germline V gene lookup returns CDR1 MNHEY and CDR2 SVGEGT. The germline V and J ends were trimmed by 7 bases and 6 bases, with 10 bases remaining between them. CDR3 length: 12 amino acids. In DNA, the CDR3 is TGTGCCAGCAAGGCGAGGGTCAATGAGCAGTTCTTC. Its translation is CASKARVNEQFF.

This clonotype appeared a few times. The chain couples TRBV6-2 or TRBV6-3 to TRBJ2-5; tentatively, D is TRBD2 (6 bases). Trimming took off 8 bases at V and 2 bases at J, with 18 bases between the two ends. Germline-derived CDR1 and CDR2 are MNHEY and SVGEGT. The CDR3 spans 15 residues. The CDR3 reads CASASPTGAQETQYF. The CDR3 region has the DNA TGTGCCAGCGCGTCACCGACGGGAGCTCAAGAGACCCAGTACTTC.

The CDR3 sequence: CASGQPDTEAFF. DNA for the CDR3: TGCGCCAGCGGACAGCCCGACACTGAAGCTTTCTTT. The rearrangement joins TRBV5-1 to TRBJ1-1, with D maybe TRBD1 (6 bases). The CDR3 has 12 amino acids. Deletions cut 7 bases from V and 3 bases from J, with 10 bases between. Germline V lookup: CDR1 SGHRS, CDR2 YFSETQ.

V is TRBV11-2 and J is TRBJ2-5, with D tentatively TRBD1 or TRBD2 (5 bases each). The CDR3 contains 16 residues. Per the germline V gene, CDR1 is SGHAT and CDR2 is FQNNGV. V lost 1 base and J lost 5, with 17 bases in between. Here the CDR3 reads CASSLGQGPPGETQYF. The CDR3 DNA reads as TGTGCCAGCAGCTTAGGGCAGGGACCCCCCGGGGAGACCCAGTACTTC. The entire variable domain, with the rest obtained from reference TRBV11-2 and TRBJ2-5, is as follows: EAGVAQSPRYKIIEKRQSVAFWCNPISGHATLYWYQQILGQGPKLLIQFQNNGVVDDSQLPKDRFSAERLKGVDSTLKIQPAKLEDSAVYLCASSLGQGPPGETQYFGPGTRLLVL.

The chain links TRBV2 to TRBJ1-2; D not resolved. V was shortened by 7 bases and J by 8 bases, with 20 bases between the two germline ends. CDR3 length equals 14 residues. Germline CDR1 and CDR2: SNHLY and FYNNEI. The DNA for the CDR3 is TGTGCCAGCAACATAAGAGACACAAGGACGGGCTACACCTTC. Its translation is CASNIRDTRTGYTF.

This clonotype has more than one count but fewer than ten. J is TRBJ2-2 and V is TRBV12-3 or TRBV12-4, with TRBD1 as a possible D gene (5 bases). This CDR3 contains 14 residues. V lost 2 bases to trimming and J lost 5 bases, with 9 bases between them. This CDR3 is CASSLSSGTGELFF. In DNA, the CDR3 is TGTGCCAGCAGTTTATCCTCAGGGACCGGGGAGCTGTTTTTT.

This clonotype has only a few counts. The chain links TRBV12-3 or TRBV12-4 to TRBJ2-5; no firm D call. V gave up 5 bases and J gave up 5 bases, with 15 bases separating them. This CDR3 is 14 amino acids long. CDR3 coding DNA: TGTGCCAGCAGTCCAAGACGAGACCCGGAGACCCAGTACTTC. Protein: CASSPRRDPETQYF.

Points on this clonotype: This CDR3 fails to terminate in the conserved phenylalanine or tryptophan, so it likely reflects a read error. V gene TRBV20-1 combines with J gene TRBJ1-6, with no clear D. This CDR3 region has 16 residues. V was clipped by 5 bases and J by 2 bases, with 16 bases between them. Germline CDR1 is DFQATT and CDR2 is SNEGSKA (reference sequence). This CDR3 reads CSAPEGSGAYNSPLHL. The CDR3 DNA reads as TGCAGTGCTCCCGAAGGGTCGGGCGCCTATAATTCACCCCTCCACCTT.

This clonotype has more than one count but fewer than ten. The chain is built from TRBV20-1 and TRBJ2-7; TRBD2 is a possible D gene (6 bases). The germline V gene encodes CDR1 DFQATT and CDR2 SNEGSKA (reference sequence). CDR3 length: 13 amino acids. V gave up 6 bases and J gave up 3 bases, with 15 bases separating them. CDR3 amino acids: CSAQTGTGYEQYF. Written as DNA, the CDR3 is TGCAGTGCCCAGACCGGGACTGGCTACGAGCAGTACTTC.

This clonotype came up many times. The rearrangement links TRBV6-2 or TRBV6-3 to TRBJ2-7, with a weak D call TRBD1 (5 bases). CDR3 length: 12 amino acids. Trimming stripped 2 bases from V and 5 bases from J, with 7 bases between. Looked up from germline, CDR1 is MNHEY and CDR2 is SVGEGT. CDR3 in DNA: TGTGCCAGCAGTTACCCCAGGGACGAGCAGTACTTC. Protein: CASSYPRDEQYF.